A selection of T cell receptor beta chains follows, all from one sample in a study of T cell responses to AZD1222 COVID-19 vaccine. TCRdb keeps only in-frame clones here, not all; method: immunoSEQ multiplex PCR. The sample contains approximately 200,000 clones, around 87% of which appear only once. Specimen: peripheral blood, collected on day 0 of MenACWY control vaccination. The receptors were gathered from an adult in good health. The CDR3 runs from the conserved cysteine through the conserved F or W. Fields, in order: D gene, J gene, V gene, clone size, CDR3 DNA, CDR3 protein. A D gene is named only where the DNA matches it firmly. Clone size is given for some rows only: seen once, a few or many times, or a class if the clone is expanded.

. | TRBJ2-3 | TRBV4-1 | . | TGCGCCAGCAGCCAAGACCTGTTAGCAGATACGCAGTATTTT | CASSQDLLADTQYF
TRBD2 | TRBJ2-3 | TRBV27 | . | TGTGCCAGCAGTTTATTGGCGGGAGGGCCCACAGATACGCAGTATTTT | CASSLLAGGPTDTQYF
TRBD1 | TRBJ1-2 | TRBV7-2 | . | TGTGCCAGCAGCCAGCGGACAGGGAGCTATGGCTACACCTTC | CASSQRTGSYGYTF
. | TRBJ2-5 | TRBV5-4 | once | TGTGCCAGCAGCTTGGGGGGATCCCAAGAGACCCAGTACTTC | CASSLGGSQETQYF
TRBD2 | TRBJ2-3 | TRBV6-4 | . | TGTGCCAGCAGTGAAGCGGGAGGGAGCACAGATACGCAGTATTTT | CASSEAGGSTDTQYF
TRBD1 | TRBJ1-4 | TRBV18 | . | TGTGCCAGCTCTCCGGGACAGAGTGAAAAACTGTTTTTT | CASSPGQSEKLFF
. | TRBJ1-1 | TRBV4-2 | . | TGTGCCAGCAGCCAAGGGAGGGACGGTCCGAACACTGAAGCTTTCTTT | CASSQGRDGPNTEAFF
. | TRBJ2-6 | TRBV19 | . | TGTGCCAGTAGTCCCGCTGACGGATTCTCTGGGGCCAACGTCCTGACTTTC | CASSPADGFSGANVLTF
. | TRBJ2-7 | TRBV19 | once | TGTGCCAGTAGTATTACCGGGAGTAATCGCGAGCAGTACTTC | CASSITGSNREQYF
. | TRBJ2-1 | TRBV9 | . | TGTGCCAGCAGCGTAGAGGTTGCGGGCGTCAATGAGCAGTTCTTC | CASSVEVAGVNEQFF
TRBD2 | TRBJ2-5 | TRBV29-1 | . | TGCAGCGTTGGCCATGGGAGGGCAGAGACCCAGTACTTC | CSVGHGRAETQYF
. | TRBJ2-3 | TRBV2 | . | TGTGCCAGCAGTGATGGTCCGGGCACGCAGTATTTT | CASSDGPGTQYF
. | TRBJ2-7 | TRBV11-2 | once | TGTGCCAGCAGCTTCCTCGTGGCCTACGAGCAGTACTTC | CASSFLVAYEQYF
. | TRBJ2-7 | TRBV28 | . | TGTGCCAGCAGTTTACCGCGGACTCACTCTGAGGGCTTCGAGCAGTACTTC | CASSLPRTHSEGFEQYF
TRBD1 | TRBJ1-1 | TRBV15 | . | TGTGCCACCAGCAGTCCCGGGACAGGGAACACTGAAGCTTTCTTT | CATSSPGTGNTEAFF
TRBD1 | TRBJ1-2 | TRBV28 | . | TGTGCCAGCAGGACCGCTGGACAGGGGCTTGGTGGCTACACCTTC | CASRTAGQGLGGYTF
. | TRBJ2-7 | TRBV20-1 | . | TGCAGTGCTAGTTCTCTCAGGTCGGTCGAGCAGTACTTC | CSASSLRSVEQYF
TRBD1 | TRBJ1-2 | TRBV9 | . | TGTGCCAGCAGCGAGGAGGACAGGGCTAACTATGGCTACACCTTC | CASSEEDRANYGYTF
. | TRBJ1-2 | TRBV12-3/TRBV12-4 | . | TGTGCCAGCAGGGGGACCTATGGCTACACCTTC | CASRGTYGYTF
. | TRBJ1-6 | TRBV6-5 | . | TGTGCCAGCATCGACGGATTCACCTATAATTCACCCCTCCACTTT | CASIDGFTYNSPLHF